Below, 8 T cell receptor beta chains from the same sample are listed, as sequenced in a study of technical replicates of blood from a few donors. Sequenced by immunoSEQ multiplex PCR; TCRdb stores in-frame clones only, minus some. The data hold roughly 14,000 clones, with about 85% observed a single time. Specimen: PBMCs. Every receptor here comes from a human donor in good health.

This clone was picked up one time. The chain recombines TRBV18 with TRBJ1-2; no clear D gene. The germline V and J ends were trimmed by 2 bases and 4 bases, with 14 bases remaining between them. The CDR3 is 15 residues long. Germline CDR1 KGHSH, CDR2 LQKENI. CDR3 protein: CASSPTWRIGYGYTF. The CDR3 region has the DNA TGTGCCAGCTCACCAACGTGGAGGATAGGCTATGGCTACACCTTC.

This rearrangement joins TRBV7-6 to TRBJ2-1; D is ambiguous. The CDR3 is 13 amino acids. Germline V gene data show CDR1 as SGHVS and CDR2 as FNYEAQ. V gave up 4 bases and J gave up 3 bases, with 7 bases separating them. The chain's CDR3 is CASSSLVYNEQFF. As DNA, the CDR3 is TGTGCCAGCAGCTCTTTAGTCTACAATGAGCAGTTCTTC.

V usage is TRBV29-1 and J usage is TRBJ1-1; D unresolved. The CDR3 consists of 14 residues. Germline CDR1 and CDR2: SQVTM and ANQGSEA. V was cut by 6 bases and J by 6 bases, with 20 bases left in between. CDR3 nucleotide sequence: TGCAGCGTCGGGTTGGGCTATCCCGGGGCTGAAGCTTTCTTT. This translates into CSVGLGYPGAEAFF.

The chain joins TRBV6-1 to TRBJ2-2, with TRBD2 identical over 9 bases. This CDR3 region has 17 residues. The V and J ends lost 4 bases and 2 bases, in that order; junction bases with no gene match: 8. CDR1 and CDR2 (germline): MNHNS, SASEGT. The CDR3 coding sequence is TGTGCCAGCAGTGGACGGAGGCTAGCGGGAAACACCGGGGAGCTGTTTTTT. The encoded protein is CASSGRRLAGNTGELFF.

This sequence joins TRBV9 and TRBJ2-3; TRBD1 is a possible D gene (5 bases). The germline V gene has CDR1 SGDLS and CDR2 YYNGEE. The CDR3 is 15 amino acids. Trimming took 0 bases from V and 4 from J, leaving 12 bases between them. The CDR3 loop is CASSVAIGEADTQYF. In DNA, the CDR3 is TGTGCCAGCAGCGTAGCTATAGGGGAAGCAGATACGCAGTATTTT.

This sequence joins TRBV30 and TRBJ1-5; tentative D call: TRBD1 (5 bases). The CDR3 extends over 13 amino acids. V was cut by 0 bases and J by 5 bases, with 8 bases left in between. Germline CDR1 GTSNPN, CDR2 SVGIG (reference sequence). This CDR3 is CAWSVSGDQPQHF. The CDR3 DNA reads TGTGCCTGGAGTGTATCGGGGGATCAGCCCCAGCATTTT.

V and J are TRBV5-5 and TRBJ1-5; D unclear. The V end was cut by 0 bases, the J end by 3 bases, with 4 bases between. The CDR3 length is 13 residues. Germline V gene data show CDR1 as SGHKS and CDR2 as YYEKEE (reference sequence). The DNA of the CDR3 is TGTGCCAGCAGCTTGGGCGTCAATCAGCCCCAGCATTTT. This sequence encodes CASSLGVNQPQHF.

The CDR3 protein is CASSGTGGLGEQYF. The CDR3 DNA reads as TGTGCCAGCAGCGGGACAGGGGGCTTGGGGGAGCAGTACTTC. The chain combines TRBV7-8 with TRBJ2-7; 12 bases line up with TRBD1. V lost 5 bases to trimming and J lost 7 bases; unmatched junction nucleotides: 6. The V gene's germline CDR1 is SGHVS and CDR2 FQNEAQ. The CDR3 has 14 residues.